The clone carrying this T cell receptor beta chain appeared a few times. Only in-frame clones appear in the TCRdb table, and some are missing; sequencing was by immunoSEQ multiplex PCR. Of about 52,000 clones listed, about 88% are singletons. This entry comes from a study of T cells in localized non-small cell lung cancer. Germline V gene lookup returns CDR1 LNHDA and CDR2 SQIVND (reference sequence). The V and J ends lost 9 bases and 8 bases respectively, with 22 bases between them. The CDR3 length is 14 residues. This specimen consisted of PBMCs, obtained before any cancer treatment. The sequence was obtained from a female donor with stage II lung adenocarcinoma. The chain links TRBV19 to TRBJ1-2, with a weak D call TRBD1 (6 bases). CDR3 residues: CASRGAGEQRGYTF. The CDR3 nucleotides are TGTGCCAGCCGTGGGGCAGGGGAGCAACGAGGCTACACCTTC.